This T cell receptor beta chain was sequenced during a study of cytomegalovirus exposure and HLA in healthy donors. Study-level results: Reports indicated that the classifier achieved high specificity and sensitivity in diagnosing cytomegalovirus status. Looking again later, the authors saw that most CMV-associated TCR beta chains seemed HLA-restricted. The records held CMV serostatus as the only immune exposure information.

PCR was performed using 60 Vbeta and 13 Jbeta primers. Original handling: It was a later analysis that counted approximately 81 million unique TCR beta chains, of which roughly 11 million were shared. Clones were sequenced by immunoSEQ multiplex PCR, and TCRdb holds only the in-frame ones, with some missing. That table is the source of V, J and clone size, and D and trimming were worked out from the DNA. The sample totals about 67,000 clones. V shed 6 bases and J 0 bases; nucleotides not matched to a gene: 5. In germline, CDR1 is SEHNR, CDR2 FQNEAQ (reference sequence). The CDR3 extends over 15 amino acids. For this clone: Its target is not known.

V gene TRBV7-9 combines with J gene TRBJ2-3; 8 positions agree with TRBD1. This receptor was taken from a boy younger than 18 in good health and CMV-seronegative. What was sequenced was PBMCs. The CDR3 DNA reads as TGTGCCAGCAGTGGGACAGGTACTAGCACAGATACGCAGTATTTT. Its protein is CASSGTGTSTDTQYF.